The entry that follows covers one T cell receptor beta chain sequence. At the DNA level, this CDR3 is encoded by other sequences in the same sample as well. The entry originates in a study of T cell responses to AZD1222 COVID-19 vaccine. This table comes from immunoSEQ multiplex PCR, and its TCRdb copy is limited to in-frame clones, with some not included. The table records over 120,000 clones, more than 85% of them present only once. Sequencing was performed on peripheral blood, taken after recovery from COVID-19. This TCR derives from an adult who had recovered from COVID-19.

CDR3 sequence: CASSQGTYEQYF. CDR3 sequence (DNA): TGTGCCAGTAGTCAGGGAACCTACGAGCAGTACTTC. This chain uses TRBV19 with TRBJ2-7; D is perhaps TRBD1 (5 bases). CDR1 LNHDA and CDR2 SQIVND come from the germline V gene (reference sequence). The CDR3 spans 12 residues. Trimming removed 5 bases at V and 2 bases at J, with 7 bases between.